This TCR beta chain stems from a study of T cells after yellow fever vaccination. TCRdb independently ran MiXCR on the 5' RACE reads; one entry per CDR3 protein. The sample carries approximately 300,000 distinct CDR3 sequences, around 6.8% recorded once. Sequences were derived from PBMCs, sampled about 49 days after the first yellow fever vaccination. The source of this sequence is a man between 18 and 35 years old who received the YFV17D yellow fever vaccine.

This CDR3 is CASSGVGGYGYTF. The DNA of the CDR3 is TGTGCCAGCAGTGGGGTAGGGGGCTATGGCTACACCTTC. This chain joins TRBV28 and TRBJ1-2; TRBD1 is a possible D gene (6 bases). Germline CDR1 is MDHEN and CDR2 is SYDVKM. The CDR3 extends over 13 amino acids. The V end was cut by 5 bases, the J end by 4 bases, with 11 bases between.